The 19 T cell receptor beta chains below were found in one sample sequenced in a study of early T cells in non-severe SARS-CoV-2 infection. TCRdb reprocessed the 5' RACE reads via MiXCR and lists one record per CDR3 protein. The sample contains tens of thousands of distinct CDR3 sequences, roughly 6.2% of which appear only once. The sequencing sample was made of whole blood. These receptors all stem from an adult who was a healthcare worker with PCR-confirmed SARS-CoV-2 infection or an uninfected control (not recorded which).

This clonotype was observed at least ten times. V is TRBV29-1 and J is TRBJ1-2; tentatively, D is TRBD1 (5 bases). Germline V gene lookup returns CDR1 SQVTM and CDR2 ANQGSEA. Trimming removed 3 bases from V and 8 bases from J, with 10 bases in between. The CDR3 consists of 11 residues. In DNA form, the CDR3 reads TGCAGCGTTGACAGGGATCCCGGCTACACCTTC. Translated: CSVDRDPGYTF.

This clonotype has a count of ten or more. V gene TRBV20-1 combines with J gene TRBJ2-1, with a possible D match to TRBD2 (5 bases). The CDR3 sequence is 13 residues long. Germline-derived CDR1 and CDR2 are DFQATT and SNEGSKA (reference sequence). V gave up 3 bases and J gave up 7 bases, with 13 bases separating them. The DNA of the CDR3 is TGCAGTGCTAGGGCCCTAGCTGGGAATGAGCAGTTCTTC. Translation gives CSARALAGNEQFF.

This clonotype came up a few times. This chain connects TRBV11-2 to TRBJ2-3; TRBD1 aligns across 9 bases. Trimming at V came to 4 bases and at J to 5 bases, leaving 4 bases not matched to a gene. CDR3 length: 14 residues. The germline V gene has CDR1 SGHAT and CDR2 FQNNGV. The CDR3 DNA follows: TGTGCCAGCAGCTCACAGGGGGCGGGAGATACGCAGTATTTT. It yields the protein CASSSQGAGDTQYF.

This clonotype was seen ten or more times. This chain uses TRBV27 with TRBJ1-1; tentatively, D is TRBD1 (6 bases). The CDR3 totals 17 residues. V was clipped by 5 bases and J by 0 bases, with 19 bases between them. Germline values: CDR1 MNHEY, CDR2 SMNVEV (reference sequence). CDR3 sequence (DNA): TGTGCCAGCAGTCCAACTGCATCAGGGGTGGTGAACACTGAAGCTTTCTTT. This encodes CASSPTASGVVNTEAFF.

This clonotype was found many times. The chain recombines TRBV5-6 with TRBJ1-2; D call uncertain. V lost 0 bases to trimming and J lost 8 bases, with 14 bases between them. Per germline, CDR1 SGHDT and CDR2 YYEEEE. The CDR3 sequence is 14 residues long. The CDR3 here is CASSLVESVQGYTF. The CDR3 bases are TGTGCCAGCAGCTTGGTTGAGTCAGTTCAGGGCTACACCTTC. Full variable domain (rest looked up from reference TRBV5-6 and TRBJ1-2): DAGVTQSPTHLIKTRGQQVTLRCSPKSGHDTVSWYQQALGQGPQFIFQYYEEEERQRGNFPDRFSGHQFPNYSSELNVNALLLGDSALYLCASSLVESVQGYTFGSGTRLTVV.

CDR3 amino acids: CASSLAGVLSDTQYF. DNA of the CDR3: TGTGCCAGCAGCTTAGCGGGGGTGTTATCGGATACGCAGTATTTT. This chain uses TRBV7-6 with TRBJ2-3; D could derive from TRBD1 or TRBD2 (5 bases each). The CDR3 covers 15 residues. Germline V lookup: CDR1 SGHVS, CDR2 FNYEAQ. V was trimmed by 0 bases and J by 6 bases, leaving 13 bases between them.

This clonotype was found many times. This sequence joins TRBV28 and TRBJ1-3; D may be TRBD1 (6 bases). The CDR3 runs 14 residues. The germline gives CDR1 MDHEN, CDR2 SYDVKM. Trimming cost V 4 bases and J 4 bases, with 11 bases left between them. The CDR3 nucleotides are TGTGCCAGCAGTTCAGCCGGACAGGGAAACACCATATATTTT. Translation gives CASSSAGQGNTIYF.

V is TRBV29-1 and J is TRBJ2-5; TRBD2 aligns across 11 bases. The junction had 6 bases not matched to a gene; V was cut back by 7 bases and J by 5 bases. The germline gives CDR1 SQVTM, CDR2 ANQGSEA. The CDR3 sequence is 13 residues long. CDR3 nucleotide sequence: TGCAGCGAGACTAGCGGGGCCGGGGAGACCCAGTACTTC. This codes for CSETSGAGETQYF.

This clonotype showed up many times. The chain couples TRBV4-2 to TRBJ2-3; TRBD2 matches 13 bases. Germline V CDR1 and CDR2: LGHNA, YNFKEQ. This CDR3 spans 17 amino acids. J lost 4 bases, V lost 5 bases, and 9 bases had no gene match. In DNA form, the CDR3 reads TGTGCCAGCAGCGAAACCGGGACTAGCGGGGCCCCAGATACGCAGTATTTT. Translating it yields CASSETGTSGAPDTQYF.

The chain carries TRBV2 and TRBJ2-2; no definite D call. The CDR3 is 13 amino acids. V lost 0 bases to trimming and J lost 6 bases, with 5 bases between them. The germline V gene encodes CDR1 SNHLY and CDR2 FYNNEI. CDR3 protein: CASSEANPGELFF. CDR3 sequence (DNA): TGTGCCAGCAGTGAAGCGAATCCCGGGGAGCTGTTTTTT.

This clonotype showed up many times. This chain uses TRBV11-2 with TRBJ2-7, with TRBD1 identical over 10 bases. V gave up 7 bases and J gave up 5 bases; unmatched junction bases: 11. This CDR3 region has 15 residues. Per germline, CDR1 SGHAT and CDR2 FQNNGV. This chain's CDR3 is CASMPNLDRGNEQYF. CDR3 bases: TGTGCCAGCATGCCCAATTTGGACAGGGGGAACGAGCAGTACTTC.

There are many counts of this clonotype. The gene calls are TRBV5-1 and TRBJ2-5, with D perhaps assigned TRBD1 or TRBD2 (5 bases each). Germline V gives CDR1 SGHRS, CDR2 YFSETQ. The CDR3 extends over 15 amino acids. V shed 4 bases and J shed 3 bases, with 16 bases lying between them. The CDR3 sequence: CASSLVGEQKETQYF. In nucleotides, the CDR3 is TGCGCCAGCAGCCTGGTGGGGGAGCAAAAAGAGACCCAGTACTTC.

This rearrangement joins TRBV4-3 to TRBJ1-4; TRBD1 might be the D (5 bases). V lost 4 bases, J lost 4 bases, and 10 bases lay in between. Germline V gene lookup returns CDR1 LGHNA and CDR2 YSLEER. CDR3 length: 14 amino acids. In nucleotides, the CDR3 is TGCGCCAGCAGCCCGGGGCCGTTTAATGAAAAACTGTTTTTT. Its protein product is CASSPGPFNEKLFF.

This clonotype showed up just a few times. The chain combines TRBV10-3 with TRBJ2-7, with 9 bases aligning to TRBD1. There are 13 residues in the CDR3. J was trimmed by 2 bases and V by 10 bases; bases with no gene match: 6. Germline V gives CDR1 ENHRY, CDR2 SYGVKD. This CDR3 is CATGQGNPYEQYF. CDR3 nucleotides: TGTGCCACTGGACAGGGGAACCCCTACGAGCAGTACTTC.

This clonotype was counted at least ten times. This chain's CDR3 is CASSVGGAVEKLFF. Here the CDR3 DNA reads TGTGCCAGCAGCGTAGGAGGGGCTGTTGAAAAACTGTTTTTT. The V and J genes are TRBV12-3 or TRBV12-4 and TRBJ1-4; a possible D gene is TRBD1 (5 bases). Trimming cost V 6 bases and J 7 bases, with 15 bases left between them. The CDR3 is made up of 14 amino acids.

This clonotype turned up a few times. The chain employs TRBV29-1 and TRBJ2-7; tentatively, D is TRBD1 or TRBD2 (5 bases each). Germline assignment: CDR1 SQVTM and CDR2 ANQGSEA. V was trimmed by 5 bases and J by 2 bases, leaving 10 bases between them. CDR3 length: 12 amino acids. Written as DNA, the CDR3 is TGCAGCGTTAGACGAGGGGCCTACGAGCAGTACTTC. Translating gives CSVRRGAYEQYF.

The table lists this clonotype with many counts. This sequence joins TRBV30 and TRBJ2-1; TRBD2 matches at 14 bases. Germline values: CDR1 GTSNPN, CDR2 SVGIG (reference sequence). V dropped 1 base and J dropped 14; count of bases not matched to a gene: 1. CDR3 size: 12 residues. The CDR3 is CAWSGTSGGKFF. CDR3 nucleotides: TGTGCCTGGAGTGGGACTAGCGGGGGGAAGTTCTTC.

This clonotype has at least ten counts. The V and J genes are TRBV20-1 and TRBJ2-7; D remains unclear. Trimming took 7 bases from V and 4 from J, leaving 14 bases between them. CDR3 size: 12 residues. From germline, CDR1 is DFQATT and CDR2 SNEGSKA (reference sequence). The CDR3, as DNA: TGCAGTGTTTTTCCCGGAGATTACGAGCAGTACTTC. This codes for CSVFPGDYEQYF.

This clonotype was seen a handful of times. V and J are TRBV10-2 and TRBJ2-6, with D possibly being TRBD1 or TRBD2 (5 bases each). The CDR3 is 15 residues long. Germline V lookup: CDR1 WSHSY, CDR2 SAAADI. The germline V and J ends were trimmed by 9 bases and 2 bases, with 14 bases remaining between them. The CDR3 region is CASRQSGTGANVLTF. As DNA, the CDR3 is TGCGCCAGTAGACAGAGCGGCACTGGGGCCAACGTCCTGACTTTC.